The 18 T cell receptor beta chains reported below all come from one sample, sequenced in a study of OX40 agonist ivuxolimab in advanced cancers. TCRdb keeps only in-frame clones here, not all; method: immunoSEQ multiplex PCR. The sample holds roughly 53,000 clones; approximately 91% are singletons and the top ten take 1.5%. The material sequenced was CD4+ or CD8+ T cells sorted from blood, taken in a trial of the OX40 agonist ivuxolimab. These receptors were taken from an adult with an advanced solid tumor such as melanoma, head and neck, liver or kidney cancer.

This clone appeared once. The chain has TRBV6-4 and TRBJ2-1; perhaps TRBD2 as D (5 bases). The CDR3 sequence is 14 residues long. CDR1 and CDR2 (germline): MRHNA, SNTAGT. V lost 2 bases and J lost 7, with 12 bases in between. The DNA for the CDR3 is TGTGCCAGCAGTGACATAGCGAGATCGAATGAGCAGTTCTTC. This gives the protein CASSDIARSNEQFF.

The chain links TRBV6-1 to TRBJ1-1; 7 bases fit TRBD1. V was pared by 7 bases and J by 0 bases, with 2 bases of the junction left unmatched. There are 13 residues in the CDR3. Germline V gene lookup returns CDR1 MNHNS and CDR2 SASEGT. This chain's CDR3 is CASKQGLNTEAFF. DNA of the CDR3: TGTGCCAGCAAACAGGGGTTGAACACTGAAGCTTTCTTT.

J is TRBJ1-3 and V is TRBV5-1; possibly TRBD1 for D (6 bases). The CDR3 contains 16 residues. The V end was cut by 0 bases, the J end by 5 bases, with 15 bases between. Germline assignment: CDR1 SGHRS and CDR2 YFSETQ. This CDR3 is CASSLAVGDTRNTIYF. The CDR3 DNA is TGCGCCAGCAGCTTGGCCGTGGGGGACACCAGAAACACCATATATTTT.

This rearrangement joins TRBV19 to TRBJ2-1; 10 nucleotides line up with TRBD1. Germline V gene sequence: CDR1 LNHDA, CDR2 SQIVND (reference sequence). V gave up 1 base and J gave up 4 bases; unmatched junction bases: 4. CDR3 length: 16 amino acids. This CDR3 is CASSIGGTGVYNEQFF. Written as DNA, the CDR3 is TGTGCCAGTAGTATAGGCGGGACAGGGGTTTACAATGAGCAGTTCTTC.

The chain has TRBV6-1 and TRBJ1-5; the D gene is possibly TRBD1 (6 bases). The CDR3 sequence is 14 residues long. V was clipped by 7 bases and J by 1 base, with 11 bases between them. Germline CDR1 is MNHNS and CDR2 is SASEGT. DNA for the CDR3: TGTGCCAGCATAAGGGACACCAGCAATCAGCCCCAGCATTTT. This encodes CASIRDTSNQPQHF.

The chain recombines TRBV10-2 with TRBJ2-3; tentative D call: TRBD2 (5 bases). The CDR3 has 13 amino acids. The germline gives CDR1 WSHSY, CDR2 SAAADI. V shed 8 bases and J shed 1 base, with 10 bases lying between them. The CDR3: CASGRPRTDTQYF. CDR3 nucleotide sequence: TGCGCCAGCGGGAGACCCCGCACAGATACGCAGTATTTT.

A few counts support this clone. J is TRBJ1-1 and V is TRBV5-1; D is undetermined. V lost 5 bases, J lost 0 bases, and 11 bases lay in between. Germline V lookup: CDR1 SGHRS, CDR2 YFSETQ. CDR3 length equals 14 residues. Written as DNA, the CDR3 is TGCGCCAGCAGTCCCTCCAGGATGAACACTGAAGCTTTCTTT. Translating gives CASSPSRMNTEAFF. Full variable domain (missing parts from reference TRBV5-1 and TRBJ1-1): KAGVTQTPRYLIKTRGQQVTLSCSPISGHRSVSWYQQTPGQGLQFLFEYFSETQRNKGNFPGRFSGRQFSNSRSEMNVSTLELGDSALYLCASSPSRMNTEAFFGQGTRLTVV.

This chain joins TRBV19 and TRBJ2-5, with 7 bases aligning to TRBD1. The junction had 5 bases not matched to a gene; V was cut back by 5 bases and J by 2 bases. The CDR3 totals 14 residues. CDR1 and CDR2 (germline): LNHDA, SQIVND (reference sequence). The CDR3 loop reads CASSRDRLQETQYF. The CDR3 bases are TGTGCCAGTAGTCGGGACAGACTACAAGAGACCCAGTACTTC. Variable domain in full (rest from reference TRBV19 and TRBJ2-5): DGGITQSPKYLFRKEGQNVTLSCEQNLNHDAMYWYRQDPGQGLRLIYYSQIVNDFQKGDIAEGYSVSREKKESFPLTVTSAQKNPTAFYLCASSRDRLQETQYFGPGTRLLVL.

The CDR3 loop is CATTTGARPNTEAFF. The CDR3 DNA is TGTGCCACCACCACAGGGGCCCGGCCGAACACTGAAGCTTTCTTT. The chain has TRBV28 and TRBJ1-1; 7 bases are shared with TRBD1. Trimming took 10 bases from V and 1 from J; bases not matched to a gene: 12. Germline CDR1 reads MDHEN; CDR2 reads SYDVKM. This CDR3 has 15 amino acids.

The gene calls are TRBV10-1 and TRBJ2-3, with D perhaps TRBD2 (5 bases). The CDR3 sequence is 15 residues long. Trimming removed 7 bases from V and 0 bases from J, with 14 bases in between. CDR1 and CDR2 (germline): WNHNN, SYGVQD (reference sequence). The CDR3 coding sequence is TGCGCCAGCAAGCCCAGGACGGGAAGCACAGATACGCAGTATTTT. Its translation: CASKPRTGSTDTQYF.

The rearrangement joins TRBV30 to TRBJ1-1, with 8 positions matching TRBD1. Germline V gives CDR1 GTSNPN, CDR2 SVGIG (reference sequence). V lost 5 bases and J lost 6; bases outside the gene matches: 8. This CDR3 region has 13 residues. The CDR3 spells CAWAGQGIPEAFF. The CDR3 DNA sequence: TGTGCCTGGGCTGGACAGGGAATCCCTGAAGCTTTCTTT.

The gene calls are TRBV7-3 and TRBJ2-3; 12 nucleotides line up with TRBD2. V lost 5 bases to trimming and J lost 8 bases; unmatched junction nucleotides: 11. The CDR3 loop spans 16 amino acids. Per the germline V gene, CDR1 is SGHTA and CDR2 is FQGTGA. The CDR3 nucleotides are TGTGCCAGCAGCCCTAGCGGGGGGGCTCGTCTCGGTACGCAGTATTTT. Translation gives CASSPSGGARLGTQYF.

This sequence joins TRBV5-4 and TRBJ1-1, with D possibly TRBD1 on 5 matching bases. There are 18 residues in the CDR3. CDR1 SGHNT and CDR2 YYREEE come from the germline V gene (reference sequence). The V gene lost 4 bases and the J gene lost 1 base, with 23 bases spanning the gap. CDR3 region: CASSPAVPGRRRNTEAFF. As DNA, the CDR3 is TGTGCCAGCAGCCCAGCTGTCCCGGGACGGAGAAGGAACACTGAAGCTTTCTTT.

This chain connects TRBV5-6 to TRBJ1-1; possible D gene TRBD1, 5 bases. Germline V gene lookup returns CDR1 SGHDT and CDR2 YYEEEE. Trimming removed 3 bases from V and 6 bases from J, with 21 bases in between. The CDR3 runs 16 residues. For the CDR3, the DNA is TGTGCCAGCAGCTCCCTCGGGGAAGGGGTTGGCCCTGAAGCTTTCTTT. Amino acid sequence: CASSSLGEGVGPEAFF.

The chain links TRBV5-1 to TRBJ1-4; 7 bases line up with TRBD1. Unmatched junction bases numbered 2, after V lost 5 bases and J lost 4 bases. Germline CDR1 reads SGHRS; CDR2 reads YFSETQ. This CDR3 comprises 13 residues. This CDR3 reads CASRGQSNEKLFF. CDR3 nucleotide sequence: TGCGCCAGCAGGGGACAGAGTAATGAAAAACTGTTTTTT.

The chain couples TRBV19 to TRBJ2-7, with D perhaps TRBD1 (5 bases). The CDR3 has 16 amino acids. Germline loops: CDR1 LNHDA, CDR2 SQIVND (reference sequence). V was pared by 1 base and J by 2 bases, with 15 bases between. The DNA of the CDR3 is TGTGCCAGTAGTATAGGGGGCAAAACGCCTCCCTACGAGCAGTACTTC. Translating gives CASSIGGKTPPYEQYF.

The J gene is TRBJ2-7, the V gene TRBV10-1; no reliable D call. Trimming removed 2 bases from V and 0 bases from J, with 11 bases in between. CDR3 length: 15 amino acids. Germline V lookup: CDR1 WNHNN, CDR2 SYGVQD (reference sequence). The CDR3 loop reads CASSEGRGSSYEQYF. The DNA of the CDR3 is TGCGCCAGCAGTGAGGGGCGCGGATCCTCCTACGAGCAGTACTTC.

This clone was detected only once. The chain combines TRBV10-3 with TRBJ1-2, with D hard to call. The V end was cut by 5 bases, the J end by 13 bases, with 5 bases between. The CDR3 is 8 amino acids. Germline V gene data show CDR1 as ENHRY and CDR2 as SYGVKD. The CDR3 reads CAISYLTF. CDR3 in DNA: TGTGCCATCAGTTATCTCACCTTC.